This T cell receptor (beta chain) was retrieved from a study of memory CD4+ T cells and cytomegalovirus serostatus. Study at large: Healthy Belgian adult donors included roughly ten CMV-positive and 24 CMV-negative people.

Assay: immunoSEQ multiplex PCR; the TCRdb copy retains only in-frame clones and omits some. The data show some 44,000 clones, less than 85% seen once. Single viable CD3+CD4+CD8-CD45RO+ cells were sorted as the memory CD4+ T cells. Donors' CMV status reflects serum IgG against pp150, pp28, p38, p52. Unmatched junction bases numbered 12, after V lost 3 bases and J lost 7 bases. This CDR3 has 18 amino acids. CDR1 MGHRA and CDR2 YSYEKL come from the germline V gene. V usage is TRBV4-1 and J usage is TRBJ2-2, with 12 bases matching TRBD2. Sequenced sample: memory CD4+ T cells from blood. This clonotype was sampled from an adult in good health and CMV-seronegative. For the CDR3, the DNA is TGCGCCAGCAGCCATCTTAAACTAGCGGGGGGAGGTGGCGGGGAGCTGTTTTTT. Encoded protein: CASSHLKLAGGGGGELFF.